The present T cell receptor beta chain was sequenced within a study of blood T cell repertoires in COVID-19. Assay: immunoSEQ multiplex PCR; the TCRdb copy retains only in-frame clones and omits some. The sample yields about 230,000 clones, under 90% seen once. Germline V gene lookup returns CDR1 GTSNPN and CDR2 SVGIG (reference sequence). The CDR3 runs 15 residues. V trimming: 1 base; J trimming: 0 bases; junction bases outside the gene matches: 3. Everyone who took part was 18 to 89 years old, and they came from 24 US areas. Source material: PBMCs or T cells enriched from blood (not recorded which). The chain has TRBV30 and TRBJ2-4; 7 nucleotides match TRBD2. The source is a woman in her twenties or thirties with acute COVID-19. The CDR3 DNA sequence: TGTGCCTGGAGTGGGGAGGGTCCAGCCAAAAACATTCAGTACTTC. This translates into CAWSGEGPAKNIQYF.